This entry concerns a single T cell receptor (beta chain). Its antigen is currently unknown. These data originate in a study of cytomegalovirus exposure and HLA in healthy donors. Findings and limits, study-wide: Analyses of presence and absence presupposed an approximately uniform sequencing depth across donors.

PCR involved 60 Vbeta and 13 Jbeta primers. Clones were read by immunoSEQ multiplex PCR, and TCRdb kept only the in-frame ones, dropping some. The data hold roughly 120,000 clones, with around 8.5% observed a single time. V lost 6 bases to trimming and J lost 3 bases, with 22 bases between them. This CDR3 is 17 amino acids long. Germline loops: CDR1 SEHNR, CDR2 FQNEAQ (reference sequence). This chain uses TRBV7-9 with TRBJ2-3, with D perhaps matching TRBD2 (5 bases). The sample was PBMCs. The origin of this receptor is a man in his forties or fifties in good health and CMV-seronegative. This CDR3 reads CASSPYPRGLGTDTQYF. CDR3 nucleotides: TGTGCCAGCAGTCCCTATCCCCGGGGTCTGGGGACAGATACGCAGTATTTT.